A selection of T cell receptor beta chains follows, all from one sample in a study of CD8+ T cells in alopecia areata. TCRdb keeps only in-frame clones here, not all; method: immunoSEQ multiplex PCR. Among under 300,000 clones listed, over 45% were seen once. The sequenced sample was CD4+ T cells sorted from blood, obtained at week 52, from a patient treated with tofacitinib. The receptors stem from a human donor with alopecia areata. Both conserved end residues are part of each CDR3. Fields, in order: J gene, clone size, V gene, D gene, CDR3 protein, CDR3 DNA. D genes are given only for firm matches. The listing skips clone size in some rows; elsewhere it reads once, few, many or a size class.

J gene: TRBJ2-5
clone size: -
V gene: TRBV7-3
D gene: -
CDR3 protein: CASSLSLGETQYF
CDR3 DNA: TGTGCCAGCAGCTTGTCGCTGGGGGAGACCCAGTACTTC

J gene: TRBJ2-1
clone size: once
V gene: TRBV29-1
D gene: TRBD2
CDR3 protein: CSVGRNSGGYNEQFF
CDR3 DNA: TGCAGCGTTGGTAGGAATAGCGGGGGCTACAATGAGCAGTTCTTC

J gene: TRBJ1-6
clone size: -
V gene: TRBV30
D gene: -
CDR3 protein: CAWSVLQGNSPLHF
CDR3 DNA: TGTGCCTGGAGTGTACTTCAGGGAAATTCACCCCTCCACTTT

J gene: TRBJ1-1
clone size: -
V gene: TRBV30
D gene: -
CDR3 protein: CAWSYTGTNTEAFF
CDR3 DNA: TGTGCCTGGAGTTATACAGGGACGAACACTGAAGCTTTCTTT

J gene: TRBJ2-3
clone size: -
V gene: TRBV11-2
D gene: -
CDR3 protein: CASRRTGSRASTDTQYF
CDR3 DNA: TGTGCCAGCAGAAGGACCGGGTCCCGAGCTAGCACAGATACGCAGTATTTT

J gene: TRBJ1-1
clone size: -
V gene: TRBV4-3
D gene: -
CDR3 protein: CASSQWQGNTEAFF
CDR3 DNA: TGCGCCAGCAGCCAATGGCAGGGGAACACTGAAGCTTTCTTT

J gene: TRBJ2-5
clone size: -
V gene: TRBV5-4
D gene: -
CDR3 protein: CAARGDLQETQYF
CDR3 DNA: TGTGCCGCGAGGGGTGACCTTCAAGAGACCCAGTACTTC

J gene: TRBJ2-7
clone size: -
V gene: TRBV5-6
D gene: -
CDR3 protein: CASSFFGPTSYEQYF
CDR3 DNA: TGTGCCAGCAGCTTTTTCGGGCCAACGTCCTACGAGCAGTACTTC

J gene: TRBJ2-1
clone size: few
V gene: TRBV7-2
D gene: -
CDR3 protein: CASQRGLRTNEQFF
CDR3 DNA: TGTGCCAGTCAAAGGGGCCTTCGAACGAATGAGCAGTTCTTC

J gene: TRBJ2-3
clone size: few
V gene: TRBV7-9
D gene: TRBD1
CDR3 protein: CATSRTGGTDTQYF
CDR3 DNA: TGTGCCACCTCACGGACAGGGGGCACAGATACGCAGTATTTT

J gene: TRBJ2-1
clone size: once
V gene: TRBV2
D gene: -
CDR3 protein: CASSSESGGPNEQFF
CDR3 DNA: TGTGCCAGCAGCTCGGAGAGCGGTGGACCGAATGAGCAGTTCTTC

J gene: TRBJ1-2
clone size: -
V gene: TRBV15
D gene: TRBD1
CDR3 protein: CATSSRQGAFYGYTF
CDR3 DNA: TGTGCCACCAGCTCGCGACAGGGGGCTTTCTATGGCTACACCTTC

J gene: TRBJ2-7
clone size: -
V gene: TRBV11-2
D gene: -
CDR3 protein: CASSFGSLREQYF
CDR3 DNA: TGTGCCAGCAGCTTCGGGAGCCTGAGGGAGCAGTACTTC

J gene: TRBJ1-5
clone size: -
V gene: TRBV9
D gene: -
CDR3 protein: CASSVGGINQPQHF
CDR3 DNA: TGTGCCAGCAGCGTAGGTGGAATCAATCAGCCCCAGCATTTT

J gene: TRBJ2-3
clone size: few
V gene: TRBV5-4
D gene: -
CDR3 protein: CASSLSDTQYF
CDR3 DNA: TGTGCCAGCAGCTTGTCAGATACGCAGTATTTT

J gene: TRBJ2-3
clone size: few
V gene: TRBV5-1
D gene: -
CDR3 protein: CASSVEDTQYF
CDR3 DNA: TGCGCCAGCAGCGTTGAGGATACGCAGTATTTT

J gene: TRBJ2-7
clone size: -
V gene: TRBV5-1
D gene: -
CDR3 protein: CASSLVGDYEQYF
CDR3 DNA: TGCGCCAGCAGCTTGGTTGGGGATTACGAGCAGTACTTC

J gene: TRBJ1-5
clone size: -
V gene: TRBV5-1
D gene: -
CDR3 protein: CASSLLSIGNQPQHF
CDR3 DNA: TGCGCCAGCAGCTTGCTCTCAATTGGCAATCAGCCCCAGCATTTT

J gene: TRBJ2-5
clone size: few
V gene: TRBV29-1
D gene: -
CDR3 protein: CSVERETQYF
CDR3 DNA: TGCAGCGTTGAGAGAGAGACCCAGTACTTC

J gene: TRBJ2-5
clone size: -
V gene: TRBV5-4
D gene: -
CDR3 protein: CASSLGGDSQTETQYF
CDR3 DNA: TGTGCCAGCAGCTTGGGAGGGGATTCGCAAACAGAGACCCAGTACTTC